This TCR beta chain was documented in a study of shared clonotypes between healthy human individuals. Sequenced by immunoSEQ multiplex PCR; TCRdb stores in-frame clones only, minus some. Here the sample spans around 700,000 clones, roughly 94% being singletons. The naive CD8 fraction comprised CD45RO-negative cells positively selected for CCR7 and excluded terminally differentiated effector memory CD45RA+ cells. The CDR3 length is 15 residues. The germline V gene has CDR1 SGHKS and CDR2 YYEKEE (reference sequence). V dropped 3 bases and J dropped 7 bases, with 17 bases sitting between them. The sequencing input was naive CD8+ T cells sorted from blood. The chain joins TRBV5-5 to TRBJ2-1; D is ambiguous. This TCR was sampled from a young man in good health. CDR3 amino acids: CASSSANTPWNEQFF. The CDR3 coding sequence is TGTGCCAGCAGCTCGGCAAATACTCCGTGGAATGAGCAGTTCTTC.